This T cell receptor (beta chain) appears in the sequencing data of a study of cytomegalovirus exposure and HLA in healthy donors. General observations from the study: Cytomegalovirus-associated status was assigned to approximately 160 TCR beta chains.

The PCR ran on 60 Vbeta and 13 Jbeta primers. Produced via immunoSEQ multiplex PCR; TCRdb's table is partial and in-frame only. In the table there are roughly 120,000 clones, 75% to 85% of which are singletons. As concerns this clone: Its antigen is unidentified.

Trimming removed 1 base from V and 5 bases from J; junction bases left unmatched: 4. The CDR3 totals 15 residues. Germline CDR1 reads KGHSH; CDR2 reads LQKENI. The chain joins TRBV18 to TRBJ1-1; 10 nucleotides agree with TRBD1. Sequencing used PBMCs. This TCR was recovered from a man in his late teens or twenties in good health and CMV-seronegative. The CDR3 region has the DNA TGTGCCAGCTCACCACGTGGGACAGGGGAGACTGAAGCTTTCTTT. Translating it yields CASSPRGTGETEAFF.